The 10 T cell receptor beta chains given below trace back to one sample, sequenced in a study of blood T cell repertoires in COVID-19. Assay: immunoSEQ multiplex PCR; the TCRdb copy retains only in-frame clones and omits some. In the table there are about 100,000 clones, about 91% of which are singletons. Sequences were obtained from peripheral blood. These receptors came from a human donor in a cohort sampled during active COVID-19.

V gene TRBV5-5 combines with J gene TRBJ1-4, with D possibly TRBD1 on 5 matching bases. Germline V gives CDR1 SGHKS, CDR2 YYEKEE (reference sequence). The germline V and J ends were trimmed by 2 bases and 8 bases, with 13 bases remaining between them. This CDR3 has 14 residues. CDR3 protein: CASSLNQGGEKLFF. The CDR3 bases are TGTGCCAGCAGCTTAAACCAGGGAGGCGAAAAACTGTTTTTT. Using reference TRBV5-5 and TRBJ1-4 for the parts outside the CDR3, the full variable domain is DAGVTQSPTHLIKTRGQQVTLRCSPISGHKSVSWYQQVLGQGPQFIFQYYEKEERGRGNFPDRFSARQFPNYSSELNVNALLLGDSALYLCASSLNQGGEKLFFGSGTQLSVL.

The chain couples TRBV19 to TRBJ2-6, with 8 bases fitting TRBD1. The CDR3 totals 16 residues. Germline loops: CDR1 LNHDA, CDR2 SQIVND (reference sequence). V shed 4 bases and J 0 bases; nucleotides not matched to a gene: 2. CDR3 nucleotides: TGTGCCAGTAGTACCACAGGGGGCTCTGGGGCCAACGTCCTGACTTTC. Translated, it gives CASSTTGGSGANVLTF.

The chain employs TRBV7-8 and TRBJ1-2, with 7 bases fitting TRBD1. Losses at the gene ends were 4 bases for V and 4 bases for J; bases not matched to a gene: 3. Per germline, CDR1 SGHVS and CDR2 FQNEAQ. The CDR3 contains 13 residues. DNA for the CDR3: TGTGCCAGCAGCTCGGGACAGCTCTATGGCTACACCTTC. Amino acid sequence: CASSSGQLYGYTF.

The gene calls are TRBV11-3 and TRBJ2-1, with D possibly matching TRBD2 (6 bases). The length of the CDR3 is 16 residues. Between the trimmed V and J ends, which lost 2 bases and 0 bases, there was a span of 11 bases. The germline V gene has CDR1 SGHNT and CDR2 YENEEA. The CDR3 here is CASSLTSTSSYNEQFF. The CDR3 nucleotides read TGTGCCAGCAGCTTAACTAGCACGAGCTCCTACAATGAGCAGTTCTTC.

This chain links TRBV27 with TRBJ2-7, with a possible D match to TRBD1 (6 bases). CDR1 is MNHEY, CDR2 SMNVEV, per germline (reference sequence). This CDR3 has 14 amino acids. V was trimmed by 6 bases and J by 3 bases, leaving 15 bases between them. The CDR3 nucleotides are TGTGCCAGCAGATTCCTCGGACAGTTCTACGAGCAGTACTTC. Its protein is CASRFLGQFYEQYF.

The chain recombines TRBV7-9 with TRBJ2-4, with 7 nucleotides matching TRBD1. The trim removed 4 bases at V and 6 bases at J, leaving 6 bases unmatched. CDR3 length equals 14 residues. Germline V CDR1 and CDR2: SEHNR, FQNEAQ (reference sequence). For the CDR3, the DNA is TGTGCCAGCAGCTCCGGGACAGCCCGAAACATTCAGTACTTC. Translated: CASSSGTARNIQYF.

V usage is TRBV6-4 and J usage is TRBJ2-5; a possible D gene is TRBD2 (6 bases). Germline CDR1 reads MRHNA; CDR2 reads SNTAGT. V lost 11 bases and J 2 bases, leaving 15 bases between the germline ends. The CDR3 length is 13 residues. The CDR3: CAVRPGTQETQYF. The CDR3 coding sequence is TGTGCCGTACGACCGGGGACTCAAGAGACCCAGTACTTC.

This clone was observed once. The V and J genes are TRBV19 and TRBJ1-5; 12 nucleotides line up with TRBD1. The V segment lost 3 bases and the J segment 6 bases; nucleotides outside the gene matches: 3. The CDR3 has 15 amino acids. Germline V lookup: CDR1 LNHDA, CDR2 SQIVND (reference sequence). The DNA of the CDR3 is TGTGCCAGTAGTATCCGGGACAGGGGGCTTCAGCCCCAGCATTTT. Translating gives CASSIRDRGLQPQHF.

The chain links TRBV9 to TRBJ2-5, with TRBD2 matching 12 bases. The ends lost 0 bases at V and 5 bases at J; junction bases unmatched: 8. This CDR3 spans 17 amino acids. CDR1 SGDLS and CDR2 YYNGEE come from the germline V gene. The DNA of the CDR3 is TGTGCCAGCAGCGTAGGGCTAGCGGGAGGGCTAAAGGAGACCCAGTACTTC. Its translation is CASSVGLAGGLKETQYF.

The rearrangement links TRBV5-1 to TRBJ2-5; 7 bases line up with TRBD1. Looked up from germline, CDR1 is SGHRS and CDR2 is YFSETQ. The CDR3 loop spans 17 amino acids. J was trimmed by 4 bases and V by 4 bases; bases with no gene match: 16. CDR3 nucleotides: TGCGCCAGCAGCGACGGTAACGACAGGGTGAGGGGAGAGACCCAGTACTTC. It specifies CASSDGNDRVRGETQYF.